The sample holds one count of the clone carrying this T cell receptor (beta chain). Antigen unknown. Sorted subsets were amplified in replicate PCRs using 150 to 250 ng DNA, tens of thousands of T cell genomes. Sequencing was performed with immunoSEQ multiplex PCR; in TCRdb, only in-frame clones are kept and a portion is missing. Seen here are over a million clones, approximately 72% observed once, and the top ten hold 1.4%. Negatively enriched CD4+ T cells were divided by CD45RA into naive and memory. This sample stems from a study of shared clonotypes between healthy human individuals. CDR3 length: 14 amino acids. Germline trimming cut 2 bases from V and 4 bases from J; bases unmatched to any gene: 3. The germline CDR1 and CDR2 sequences are PRHDT and FYEKMQ (reference sequence). Findings and caveats of the study: The authors sampled blood alone, and tissue repertoires likely differ. Generation probabilities of non-shared clonotypes were lower (relative to those shared by all four donors).

The source material was memory CD4+ T cells sorted from blood. Subset here: CD45RA-negative fraction. The sequence was collected from a man between 18 and 35 years old in good health. The chain combines TRBV13 with TRBJ2-5; 8 nucleotides align to TRBD2. The CDR3 DNA sequence: TGTGCCAGCAGCTTACTGGCGGGGGGAGAGACCCAGTACTTC. Protein sequence: CASSLLAGGETQYF.